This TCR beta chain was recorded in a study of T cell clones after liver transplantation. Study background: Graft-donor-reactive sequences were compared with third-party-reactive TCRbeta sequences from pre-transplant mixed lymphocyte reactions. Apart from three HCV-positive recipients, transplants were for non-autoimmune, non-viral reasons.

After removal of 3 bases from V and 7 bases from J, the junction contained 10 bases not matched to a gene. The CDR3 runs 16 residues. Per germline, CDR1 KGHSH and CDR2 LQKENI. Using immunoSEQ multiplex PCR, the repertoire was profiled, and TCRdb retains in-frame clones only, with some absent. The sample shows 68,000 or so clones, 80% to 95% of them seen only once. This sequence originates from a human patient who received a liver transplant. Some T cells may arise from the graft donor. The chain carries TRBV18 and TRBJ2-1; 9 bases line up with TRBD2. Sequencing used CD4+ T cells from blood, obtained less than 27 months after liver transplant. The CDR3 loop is CASSPRGVAGVNEQFF. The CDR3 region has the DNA TGTGCCAGCTCACCCCGGGGGGTAGCGGGAGTGAATGAGCAGTTCTTC.